These 13 T cell receptor beta chains were all obtained from the same sample, sequenced in a study of control samples from healthy donors and cancer patients. TCRdb keeps only in-frame clones here, not all; method: immunoSEQ multiplex PCR. The table has 150,000 to 180,000 clones, roughly 94% seen once. Sequencing was performed on blood. All receptors derive from a man aged 40-55 years in good health.

The genes are TRBV18 and TRBJ2-2; 13 nucleotides align to TRBD2. The V gene end was trimmed by 4 bases and the J gene end by 5 bases; junction bases not matched to a gene: 7. CDR1 and CDR2 from the germline V gene are KGHSH and LQKENI. The CDR3 runs to 17 residues. The CDR3 region is CASSLYRTSGGTGELFF. The CDR3 nucleotides read TGTGCCAGCTCACTATACCGGACTAGCGGGGGAACCGGGGAGCTGTTTTTT.

The V and J genes are TRBV5-6 and TRBJ2-1; possibly TRBD2 for D (5 bases). Germline CDR1 and CDR2: SGHDT and YYEEEE. This CDR3 region has 14 residues. Trimming shortened V by 0 bases and J by 4 bases, and 8 bases separated the two germline ends. This CDR3 is CASSLAGIYNEQFF. The CDR3 nucleotides read TGTGCCAGCAGCTTGGCGGGGATTTACAATGAGCAGTTCTTC.

V and J are TRBV7-9 and TRBJ2-7; D gene ambiguous. Per germline, CDR1 SEHNR and CDR2 FQNEAQ (reference sequence). This CDR3 has 12 amino acids. Trimming left V 4 bases short and J 6 bases short, with 10 bases between. CDR3 sequence (DNA): TGTGCCAGCAGCTCCGGCGTTACCGAGCAGTACTTC. Its protein is CASSSGVTEQYF.

The rearrangement uses TRBV2 and TRBJ2-7; TRBD1 agrees at 7 bases. The J segment lost 3 bases and the V segment lost 4 bases, leaving 6 bases of the junction unmatched. The germline V gene encodes CDR1 SNHLY and CDR2 FYNNEI. The CDR3 contains 14 residues. As DNA, the CDR3 is TGTGCCAGCAGTGCTGGGACAGTCAACTACGAGCAGTACTTC. Translation gives CASSAGTVNYEQYF.

The chain combines TRBV28 with TRBJ2-7; tentative D call: TRBD1 (6 bases). CDR1 and CDR2 from the germline V gene are MDHEN and SYDVKM. This CDR3 has 14 residues. The V end was cut by 3 bases, the J end by 7 bases, with 16 bases between. In nucleotides, the CDR3 is TGTGCCAGCAGTTTTAGAACAGGGCGTGAGGAGCAGTACTTC. The encoded protein is CASSFRTGREEQYF.

J is TRBJ1-6 and V is TRBV24-1; D ambiguous. V gave up 4 bases and J gave up 2 bases, with 26 bases separating them. The CDR3 length is 21 residues. Germline V gene lookup returns CDR1 KGHDR and CDR2 SFDVKD. The CDR3 region is CATSDLTPRTRGETYNSPLHF. The CDR3 nucleotides are TGTGCCACCAGTGACCTTACCCCCCGGACGCGGGGAGAGACCTATAATTCACCCCTCCACTTT.

In regard to this clone: At one end the junction does not follow the germline gene, possibly because of a read error. The V and J genes are TRBV5-1 and TRBJ1-1; D gene ambiguous. Germline V gives CDR1 SGHRS, CDR2 YFSETQ. This CDR3 is 13 amino acids long. The CDR3 reads CSRTIQGVDEAFF. The CDR3 DNA is TGCTCCAGGACCATTCAAGGAGTGGATGAAGCTTTCTTT.

V usage is TRBV2 and J usage is TRBJ1-1; tentative D call: TRBD1 (5 bases). Germline V gene data show CDR1 as SNHLY and CDR2 as FYNNEI. Trimming shortened V by 10 bases and J by 1 base, and 10 bases separated the two germline ends. The CDR3 contains 12 residues. In DNA, the CDR3 is TGTGCCACCATGAGGGGGAACACTGAAGCTTTCTTT. It is translated as CATMRGNTEAFF.

This rearrangement joins TRBV11-1 to TRBJ1-3; TRBD1 might be the D (5 bases). Deletions cut 2 bases from V and 6 bases from J, with 14 bases between. The germline gives CDR1 SGHAT, CDR2 FQDESV (reference sequence). This CDR3 is built from 15 residues. CDR3 sequence: CASSLTTGTTNTIYF. CDR3 nucleotides: TGTGCCAGCAGCTTAACAACCGGGACTACAAACACCATATATTTT.

This clone has a single count. The rearrangement joins TRBV7-2 to TRBJ2-3; 8 bases agree with TRBD2. Trimming at V came to 2 bases and at J to 1 base, leaving 5 bases not matched to a gene. The germline gives CDR1 SGHTA, CDR2 FQGNSA. This CDR3 is 16 amino acids long. The CDR3 sequence is CASSLNAAGGTDTQYF. In nucleotides, the CDR3 is TGTGCCAGCAGCTTAAATGCAGCGGGGGGCACAGATACGCAGTATTTT.

The CDR3 here is CASSLQGARTEAFF. In DNA, the CDR3 is TGTGCCAGCAGCCTACAGGGGGCGCGCACTGAAGCTTTCTTT. This chain uses TRBV28 with TRBJ1-1; 9 bases are a match to TRBD1. V gave up 6 bases and J gave up 4 bases; unmatched junction bases: 6. The CDR3 is 14 amino acids. CDR1 is MDHEN and CDR2 is SYDVKM in the germline V gene.

V is TRBV19 and J is TRBJ1-2; TRBD1 might be the D (5 bases). The CDR3 is 14 residues long. With 2 bases removed from V and 4 bases from J, the gap between germline ends came to 11 bases. Germline loops: CDR1 LNHDA, CDR2 SQIVND (reference sequence). The CDR3 protein is CASSIFQGSYGYTF. The CDR3 bases are TGTGCCAGTAGTATATTTCAGGGCAGCTATGGCTACACCTTC.

This chain uses TRBV27 with TRBJ1-5, with 8 bases identical to TRBD1. Per the germline V gene, CDR1 is MNHEY and CDR2 is SMNVEV (reference sequence). The length of the CDR3 is 15 residues. The trim removed 6 bases at V and 7 bases at J, leaving 11 bases unmatched. The CDR3 DNA reads as TGTGCCAGCAGCCGGAGCTGGACAGGGAGGCAGCCCCAGCATTTT. This gives the protein CASSRSWTGRQPQHF.